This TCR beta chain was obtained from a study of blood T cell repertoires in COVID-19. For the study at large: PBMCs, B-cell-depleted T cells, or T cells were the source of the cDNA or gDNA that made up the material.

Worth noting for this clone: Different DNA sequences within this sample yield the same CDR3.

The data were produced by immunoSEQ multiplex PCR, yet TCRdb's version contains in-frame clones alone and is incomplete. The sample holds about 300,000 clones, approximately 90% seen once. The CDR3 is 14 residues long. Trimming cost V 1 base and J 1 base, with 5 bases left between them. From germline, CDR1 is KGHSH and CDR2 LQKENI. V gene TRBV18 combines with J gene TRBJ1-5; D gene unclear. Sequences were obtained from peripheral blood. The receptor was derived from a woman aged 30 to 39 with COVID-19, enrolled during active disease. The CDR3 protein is CASSPQTSNQPQHF. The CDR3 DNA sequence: TGTGCCAGCTCACCACAGACAAGCAATCAGCCCCAGCATTTT.